Following are 5 T cell receptor beta chains from one sample sequenced in a study of cytomegalovirus exposure and HLA in healthy donors. Clones were read by immunoSEQ multiplex PCR, and TCRdb kept only the in-frame ones, dropping some. The data show roughly 200,000 clones, about 81% seen once. Source material: PBMCs. Receptors originate from a woman aged 25 to 39 in good health and CMV-seronegative.

The chain recombines TRBV27 with TRBJ2-7; D might be TRBD1 (6 bases). V dropped 6 bases and J dropped 7 bases, with 10 bases sitting between them. From germline, CDR1 is MNHEY and CDR2 SMNVEV (reference sequence). The CDR3 is 11 amino acids. CDR3 in DNA: TGTGCCAGCAGCCATGGGACAGAGCAGTACTTC. Translated, it gives CASSHGTEQYF.

The chain couples TRBV6-1 to TRBJ1-1; D might be TRBD1 (6 bases). Looked up from germline, CDR1 is MNHNS and CDR2 is SASEGT. Trimming stripped 4 bases from V and 6 bases from J, with 18 bases between. This CDR3 is 15 amino acids long. Here the CDR3 reads CASSARGTVRAEAFF. CDR3 coding DNA: TGTGCCAGCAGTGCCAGGGGAACGGTGAGGGCTGAAGCTTTCTTT.

This clone was seen a handful of times. The rearrangement links TRBV5-4 to TRBJ2-7; a weak D match, TRBD2 (6 bases). The CDR3 length is 11 residues. CDR1 and CDR2 (germline): SGHNT, YYREEE (reference sequence). Trimming stripped 5 bases from V and 7 bases from J, with 10 bases between. CDR3 in DNA: TGTGCCAGCAGTCTTAGCGGAGAGCAGTACTTC. Residues: CASSLSGEQYF.

The chain links TRBV5-1 to TRBJ2-5, with a possible D match to TRBD2 (5 bases). CDR3 length equals 16 residues. The germline V and J ends were trimmed by 1 base and 5 bases, with 18 bases remaining between them. Germline V CDR1 and CDR2: SGHRS, YFSETQ. The CDR3 region has the DNA TGCGCCAGCAGCTTGACGCCCCAGCCGAGAGGGGAGACCCAGTACTTC. Residues: CASSLTPQPRGETQYF.

This clone occurred once. Here the CDR3 reads CATKFQGQNTEAFF. CDR3 in DNA: TGTGCCACCAAGTTTCAGGGTCAGAACACTGAAGCTTTCTTT. This chain connects TRBV2 to TRBJ1-1, with a tentative D call TRBD1 (5 bases). Germline assignment: CDR1 SNHLY and CDR2 FYNNEI. V dropped 10 bases and J dropped 1 base, with 16 bases sitting between them. This CDR3 region has 14 residues.